The present TCR beta chain was sequenced within a study of STAT5B mutations in CD4+ large granular lymphocyte leukemia. The V end was cut by 4 bases, the J end by 0 bases, with 14 bases between. Germline V gene lookup returns CDR1 SGHNT and CDR2 YYREEE (reference sequence). The CDR3 totals 15 residues. A few counts support this clone. Its specificity is not known. Clones were read by immunoSEQ multiplex PCR, and TCRdb kept only the in-frame ones, dropping some. The data contain approximately 20,000 clones, around 84% of them singletons. Findings and caveats of the study: Patient CD4-sorted repertoires stayed more clonal than healthy ones after leukemic-clone removal. 8/27 top patient clones versus 2/35 control clones were TRBV06-family.

This chain links TRBV5-4 with TRBJ2-7; no reliable D call. Sequencing was carried out using CD4+ T cells from blood buffy coats. The TCR comes from a human donor in good health. CDR3 protein: CASSHPGGVSYEQYF. The CDR3 nucleotides are TGTGCCAGCAGCCACCCGGGTGGGGTCTCCTACGAGCAGTACTTC. Together with reference TRBV5-4 and TRBJ2-7, the CDR3 gives the full variable domain: ETGVTQSPTHLIKTRGQQVTLRCSSQSGHNTVSWYQQALGQGPQFIFQYYREEENGRGNFPPRFSGLQFPNYSSELNVNALELDDSALYLCASSHPGGVSYEQYFGPGTRLTVT.